The rows below give T cell receptor beta chains drawn from one sample of a study of radiation and T cells in renal cell carcinoma. Repertoires were generated with immunoSEQ multiplex PCR, while TCRdb's copy carries only in-frame clones and drops some. The sample lists 130,000 or so clones, roughly 80% occurring once. The specimen comprised blood, sampled from a patient whose treatment included radiotherapy and nephrectomy. Receptor source: a woman between 50 and 59 years old with renal cell carcinoma. The CDR3 runs from the conserved cysteine through the conserved F or W. A D gene is named only where the DNA matches it firmly. Where a row states a size, it is once, few, many or the class of an expanded clone; other rows omit it.

>TRBJ1-4|.|.|TRBV7-2
CASTRPGAGDEKLFF
TGTGCCAGCACCCGCCCGGGGGCGGGGGATGAAAAACTGTTTTTT
>TRBJ2-7|TRBD2|.|TRBV5-1
CASSPGTSGGAHEQYF
TGCGCCAGCAGCCCTGGGACTAGCGGGGGGGCCCACGAGCAGTACTTC
>TRBJ2-2|.|.|TRBV14
CASSQAPLTTGELFF
TGTGCCAGCAGCCAAGCCCCCCTCACGACCGGGGAGCTGTTTTTT
>TRBJ2-7|.|few|TRBV5-6
CASRLWEGSYEQYF
TGTGCCAGCAGATTATGGGAAGGCTCCTACGAGCAGTACTTC
>TRBJ2-7|.|.|TRBV5-1
CASGIGGAYEQYF
TGCGCCAGCGGGATTGGGGGAGCCTACGAGCAGTACTTC
>TRBJ1-5|.|.|TRBV7-8
CASSRQPRGNQPQHF
TGTGCCAGCAGCCGACAGCCCCGCGGCAATCAGCCCCAGCATTTT
>TRBJ1-4|.|few|TRBV6-6
CASSYGPGQEKLFF
TGTGCCAGCAGTTACGGACCGGGGCAGGAAAAACTGTTTTTT
>TRBJ2-1|TRBD1|.|TRBV5-1
CASSRQGTYNEQFF
TGCGCCAGCAGCCGACAGGGAACCTACAATGAGCAGTTCTTC
>TRBJ1-5|.|.|TRBV10-3
CATASGPSNQPQHF
TGTGCCACCGCGTCGGGCCCTAGCAATCAGCCCCAGCATTTT
>TRBJ2-1|TRBD1|.|TRBV29-1
CSASTGGPVTGQFF
TGCAGTGCCTCCACAGGGGGCCCCGTAACTGGGCAGTTCTTC
>TRBJ1-4|.|.|TRBV13
CASSLGGDGNEKLFF
TGTGCCAGCAGCTTGGGGGGCGACGGTAATGAAAAACTGTTTTTT
>TRBJ1-1|.|.|TRBV6-5
CASSLYSNRDEAFF
TGTGCCAGCAGCCTTTATTCCAACAGGGATGAAGCTTTCTTT
>TRBJ2-7|.|.|TRBV5-1
CASSLAVSSYEQYF
TGCGCCAGCAGCTTGGCGGTAAGCTCCTACGAGCAGTACTTC
>TRBJ1-2|.|few|TRBV19
CASSILGQGMDGYTF
TGTGCCAGTAGTATACTCGGGCAGGGGATGGATGGCTACACCTTC
>TRBJ2-5|.|.|TRBV6-5
CASSYGGAVGTQYF
TGTGCCAGCAGTTACGGGGGGGCCGTAGGGACCCAGTACTTC
>TRBJ2-5|TRBD1|few|TRBV6-1
CASGWGQGEPQYF
TGTGCCAGCGGGTGGGGTCAGGGGGAGCCCCAGTACTTC
>TRBJ2-2|.|.|TRBV10-1
CASSESNGGGQFSGELFF
TGCGCCAGCAGTGAGTCGAATGGAGGGGGCCAGTTTTCCGGGGAGCTGTTTTTT
>TRBJ1-3|.|.|TRBV10-1
CASSDSPDNSGNTIYF
TGCGCCAGCAGTGATTCCCCAGACAATTCTGGAAACACCATATATTTT
>TRBJ2-7|TRBD2|.|TRBV6-9
CASRRGGSPYEQYF
TGTGCCTCCCGACGGGGGGGGTCCCCCTACGAGCAGTACTTC
>TRBJ2-3|.|.|TRBV15
CATSRSRAKGADTQYF
TGTGCCACCAGCAGATCAAGGGCTAAGGGGGCAGATACGCAGTATTTT
>TRBJ2-7|.|once|TRBV7-2
CASSLAQPPDEQYF
TGTGCCAGCAGCTTAGCACAGCCCCCCGACGAGCAGTACTTC
>TRBJ1-5|TRBD1|.|TRBV6-5
CASSYSRGRGDQPQHF
TGTGCCAGCAGTTACTCGCGGGGCAGGGGGGATCAGCCCCAGCATTTT
>TRBJ2-3|TRBD1|.|TRBV4-3
CASSRGQGVADTQYF
TGCGCCAGCAGTCGCGGACAGGGGGTTGCAGATACGCAGTATTTT
>TRBJ2-1|TRBD2|.|TRBV9
CASSGGLANANEQFF
TGTGCCAGCAGCGGAGGACTAGCTAACGCCAATGAGCAGTTCTTC
>TRBJ1-1|.|.|TRBV6-5
CASSSTSKGGNTEAFF
TGTGCCAGCAGTTCCACCTCCAAAGGGGGGAACACTGAAGCTTTCTTT
>TRBJ2-2|TRBD1|.|TRBV27
CASSLSGRGSRAGELFF
TGTGCCAGCAGTTTATCTGGCAGGGGGTCGAGAGCCGGGGAGCTGTTTTTT
>TRBJ2-7|TRBD1|few|TRBV5-1
CASSLETGGYEQYF
TGCGCCAGCAGCTTGGAGACAGGGGGCTACGAGCAGTACTTC
>TRBJ1-4|.|.|TRBV6-5
CASSYSPGTQEKLFF
TGTGCCAGCAGTTACTCGCCCGGGACACAAGAAAAACTGTTTTTT
>TRBJ1-1|.|.|TRBV28
CASSSLEAFF
TGTGCCAGCAGTTCCCTTGAAGCTTTCTTT
>TRBJ2-1|.|.|TRBV1
CTSSRAQGAGEQFF
TGCACCAGCAGCCGGGCCCAGGGGGCGGGCGAGCAGTTCTTC
>TRBJ2-3|TRBD2|.|TRBV6-5
CASSYTGREEQYF
TGTGCCAGCAGTTACACCGGGCGGGAGGAGCAGTATTTT
>TRBJ1-2|.|.|TRBV10-3
CAISEWSDVRAYGYTF
TGTGCCATCAGTGAGTGGTCGGACGTACGGGCCTATGGCTACACCTTC
>TRBJ1-5|.|.|TRBV7-2
CASSLDPQSQPQHF
TGTGCCAGCAGCTTAGATCCTCAATCTCAGCCCCAGCATTTT
>TRBJ2-7|TRBD2|.|TRBV6-5
CASSLLAGGYYEQYF
TGTGCCAGCAGCCTACTAGCGGGAGGGTACTACGAGCAGTACTTC
>TRBJ1-3|.|.|TRBV4-2
CASSQDPSRVGNTIYF
TGTGCCAGCAGCCAAGACCCCTCCAGGGTAGGAAACACCATATATTTT
>TRBJ2-2|.|.|TRBV2
CASSEIELTGELFF
TGTGCCAGCAGTGAGATAGAACTCACCGGGGAGCTGTTTTTT
>TRBJ2-2|.|.|TRBV7-9
CASSPGLSSTGELFF
TGTGCCAGCAGCCCAGGGCTCTCAAGCACCGGGGAGCTGTTTTTT
>TRBJ1-2|.|.|TRBV4-1
CASSQDKGGYGYTF
TGCGCCAGCAGCCAAGATAAGGGGGGCTATGGCTACACCTTC
>TRBJ2-1|.|.|TRBV6-5
CASSPLTGSYNEQFF
TGTGCCAGCAGCCCACTCACAGGGAGCTACAATGAGCAGTTCTTC
>TRBJ1-1|.|.|TRBV29-1
CSAEKGGTEAFF
TGCAGCGCCGAAAAGGGGGGCACTGAAGCTTTCTTT
>TRBJ1-5|.|.|TRBV10-3
CAISESRRDQPQHF
TGTGCCATCAGTGAGAGTAGGAGGGATCAGCCCCAGCATTTT
>TRBJ2-7|.|.|TRBV21-1
CASSHGPGEQYF
TGTGCCAGCAGCCATGGACCGGGCGAGCAGTACTTC
>TRBJ2-1|.|.|TRBV9
CASTREGNEQFF
TGTGCCAGCACGCGGGAAGGCAATGAGCAGTTCTTC
>TRBJ2-7|.|.|TRBV15
CATSRAPTESYEQYF
TGTGCCACCAGCAGAGCCCCGACGGAGTCCTACGAGCAGTACTTC
>TRBJ2-5|.|.|TRBV9
CASSFGQQETQYF
TGTGCCAGCAGCTTCGGGCAGCAAGAGACCCAGTACTTC
>TRBJ2-1|.|.|TRBV6-6
CASSYWREPVEQFF
TGTGCCAGCAGTTACTGGAGGGAGCCTGTAGAGCAGTTCTTC
>TRBJ2-7|.|.|TRBV5-6
CASSFWTGNEQYF
TGTGCCAGCAGCTTTTGGACGGGCAACGAGCAGTACTTC
>TRBJ2-7|TRBD1|.|TRBV6-1
CAIKTGDEQYF
TGTGCCATTAAAACAGGGGACGAGCAGTACTTC
>TRBJ1-1|.|.|TRBV30
CAWSDLNTEAFF
TGTGCCTGGAGTGACTTGAACACTGAAGCTTTCTTT
>TRBJ2-2|.|.|TRBV7-2
CASSLAGDGGELFF
TGTGCCAGCAGCTTAGCAGGGGATGGCGGGGAGCTGTTTTTT
>TRBJ1-2|.|once|TRBV6-1
CASSDGGTGYGYTF
TGTGCCAGCAGTGATGGGGGAACGGGCTATGGCTACACCTTC
>TRBJ1-4|.|.|TRBV19
CASRAATNEKLFF
TGTGCCAGCCGGGCCGCAACTAATGAAAAACTGTTTTTT
>TRBJ2-7|TRBD1|.|TRBV29-1
CSVRGTGVHYEQYF
TGCAGCGTTCGCGGGACAGGGGTCCACTACGAGCAGTACTTC